These 20 T cell receptor beta chains were all obtained from the same sample, sequenced in a study of low-dose radiotherapy and immunotherapy resistance in tumors (dated by TCRdb to 2022 to 2024). Sequenced on an Illumina HiSeq 2500. Superscript III and a set of TRAV- and TRBV-specific primers were used to synthesize first-strand cDNA, so that both TCRalpha and TCRbeta chains were covered. TCRs were amplified with Phusion for 20 to 25 PCR cycles, with a constant-region primer paired with the adapter attached to the V primers. TCRdb applied fastp at Q25 and MiXCR to the public reads, then kept only in-frame beta chains. Every distinct CDR3 protein forms one entry, paired with its most common genes and DNA. This sample comprises 60,000 or so distinct CDR3 sequences, around a quarter of them detected only once. About 6.6% of the sample belongs to the ten largest clones. The time point tag for this specimen amounts to: before trial treatment.

Sequences were derived from PBMCs, sampled before treatment. Receptor source: a male donor with rectosigmoid adenocarcinoma.

As regards this clonotype: With a far larger clone one base away, a read error is the likely cause. J is TRBJ2-1 and V is TRBV2; D unclear. The V gene's germline CDR1 is SNHLY and CDR2 FYNNEI. The CDR3 has 13 residues. Trimming cost V 5 bases and J 13 bases, with 18 bases left between them. The CDR3 loop is CASSRATQETQFF. The CDR3 bases are TGTGCCAGCAGTAGAGCGACCCAAGAGACCCAGTTCTTC.

This clonotype was counted at least ten times. The genes are TRBV6-2 or TRBV6-3 and TRBJ1-6; D is unresolved. Germline V gene lookup returns CDR1 MNHEY and CDR2 SVGEGT. V lost 4 bases, J lost 6 bases, and 13 bases lay in between. The length of the CDR3 is 15 residues. The DNA for the CDR3 is TGTGCCAGCAGTTCCCGACCCGGCGGTAATTCACCCCTCCACTTT. As protein: CASSSRPGGNSPLHF.

V usage is TRBV5-1 and J usage is TRBJ1-5, with D perhaps TRBD1 (5 bases). The CDR3 has 15 residues. In germline, CDR1 is SGHRS, CDR2 YFSETQ. V lost 0 bases and J 0 bases, leaving 7 bases between the germline ends. CDR3: CASSLGQNSNQPQHF. The DNA for the CDR3 is TGCGCCAGCAGCTTGGGACAGAATAGCAATCAGCCCCAGCATTTT.

This clonotype was seen ten or more times. CDR3 nucleotide sequence: TGTGCCAGCAGCTTGGCGGGGCTCCAAGAGACCCAGTACTTC. Translating it yields CASSLAGLQETQYF. V gene TRBV11-2 combines with J gene TRBJ2-5, with TRBD2 as a possible D gene (6 bases). Trimming stripped 3 bases from V and 1 base from J, with 9 bases between. Germline V gene lookup returns CDR1 SGHAT and CDR2 FQNNGV. This CDR3 region has 14 residues.

The J gene is TRBJ1-1, the V gene TRBV5-1, with TRBD1 matching over 10 bases. J gave up 0 bases and V 4 bases, and 6 bases lay outside the gene matches. Germline assignment: CDR1 SGHRS and CDR2 YFSETQ. CDR3 length: 16 residues. CDR3 sequence (DNA): TGCGCCAGCAGCATCCGACAGGGGGCACTGAACACTGAAGCTTTCTTT. It yields the protein CASSIRQGALNTEAFF. The whole variable domain, filled in from reference TRBV5-1 and TRBJ1-1, reads KAGVTQTPRYLIKTRGQQVTLSCSPISGHRSVSWYQQTPGQGLQFLFEYFSETQRNKGNFPGRFSGRQFSNSRSEMNVSTLELGDSALYLCASSIRQGALNTEAFFGQGTRLTVV.

The sample holds many counts of this clonotype. The chain has TRBV19 and TRBJ2-1; possibly TRBD2 for D (6 bases). The CDR3 has 15 residues. Germline lookup yields CDR1 LNHDA and CDR2 SQIVND (reference sequence). Trimming removed 3 bases at V and 2 bases at J, with 11 bases between. The CDR3, as DNA: TGTGCCAGTAGTATGCAAGTAGCGGCCTACAATGAGCAGTTCTTC. Its protein is CASSMQVAAYNEQFF.

This clonotype was seen ten or more times. The V call is TRBV9, the J call TRBJ2-5; TRBD2 matches at 7 bases. The CDR3 is 15 residues long. Germline CDR1 is SGDLS and CDR2 is YYNGEE. V trimming: 0 bases; J trimming: 5 bases; junction bases outside the gene matches: 7. The CDR3 bases are TGTGCCAGCAGCGTAGCTCAACTAGCGAGCGAGACCCAGTACTTC. Amino acid sequence: CASSVAQLASETQYF.

In its sample, this clonotype ranks as medium-sized. The genes are TRBV28 and TRBJ2-1, with 8 positions matching TRBD2. Trimming took 4 bases from V and 0 from J; bases not matched to a gene: 14. CDR1 and CDR2 (germline): MDHEN, SYDVKM. There are 19 residues in the CDR3. CDR3 bases: TGTGCCAGCAGTTCCTCATTGACTAGCGCGAAGAGCTCCTACAATGAGCAGTTCTTC. Translation gives CASSSSLTSAKSSYNEQFF.

By sample share, this clonotype is large. This rearrangement joins TRBV5-6 to TRBJ2-1; D could derive from TRBD1 or TRBD2 (5 bases each). There are 15 residues in the CDR3. The V end was cut by 5 bases, the J end by 8 bases, with 20 bases between. In germline, CDR1 is SGHDT, CDR2 YYEEEE. The CDR3 reads CASRLAAGTLDEQFF. The CDR3 region has the DNA TGTGCCAGCAGACTTGCGGCAGGGACCTTGGATGAGCAGTTCTTC.

This clonotype was observed many times. The chain combines TRBV20-1 with TRBJ2-3; 8 bases agree with TRBD2. The CDR3 consists of 14 residues. After removal of 6 bases from V and 0 bases from J, the junction contained 5 bases not matched to a gene. Per germline, CDR1 DFQATT and CDR2 SNEGSKA (reference sequence). This CDR3 reads CSAPVAGSTDTQYF. DNA of the CDR3: TGCAGTGCCCCCGTAGCGGGGAGCACAGATACGCAGTATTTT.

This clonotype came up many times. The rearrangement joins TRBV21-1 to TRBJ2-5; TRBD1, as called in the table, went unchecked against the DNA. TRBV21-1 is a listed pseudogene. This CDR3 is 17 amino acids long. The CDR3 DNA reads TGTGCCAGCAGCACCAACAGGGGGCCTAGGTACCAAGAGACCCAGTACTTC. Protein product: CASSTNRGPRYQETQYF.

This clonotype was recorded many times. The genes are TRBV4-1 and TRBJ2-2; 7 bases are a match to TRBD2. The ends lost 1 base at V and 7 bases at J; junction bases unmatched: 3. The CDR3 contains 14 residues. Germline CDR1 reads MGHRA; CDR2 reads YSYEKL. CDR3 sequence: CASSQGSGGGELFF. The CDR3, as DNA: TGCGCCAGCAGCCAAGGGTCGGGGGGCGGGGAGCTGTTTTTT.

This clonotype was seen a few times. This likely traces to a read error, being one base from a far larger clone. The J gene is TRBJ2-1, the V gene TRBV10-3, with 9 nucleotides matching TRBD1. The CDR3 covers 16 residues. Germline assignment: CDR1 ENHRY and CDR2 SYGVKD. The V segment lost 2 bases and the J segment 10 bases; nucleotides outside the gene matches: 12. For the CDR3, the DNA is TGTGCCATCAGTGAGCCCCGGGACAGGGCGAGCTACGAGCAGTTCTTC. Its translation is CAISEPRDRASYEQFF.

This clonotype has a count of ten or more. This chain connects TRBV12-3 or TRBV12-4 to TRBJ1-2; D remains unclear. Between the trimmed V and J ends, which lost 3 bases and 1 base, there was a span of 6 bases. This CDR3 has 13 residues. Here the CDR3 reads CASSFFSNYGYTF. CDR3 in DNA: TGTGCCAGCAGTTTCTTCAGTAACTATGGCTACACCTTC.

This clonotype was counted ten times or more. V gene TRBV28 combines with J gene TRBJ2-1; 8 bases line up with TRBD2. The CDR3 runs to 14 residues. With V trimmed by 6 bases and J by 9 bases, 10 bases remained unmatched. Germline loops: CDR1 MDHEN, CDR2 SYDVKM. The CDR3 here is CASSPTGGASEQFF. The DNA of the CDR3 is TGTGCCAGCAGCCCGACGGGAGGGGCCAGTGAGCAGTTCTTC.

This clonotype was detected ten times or more. The genes are TRBV6-2 or TRBV6-3 and TRBJ2-4; D is possibly TRBD2 (6 bases). The CDR3 runs 13 residues. V lost 8 bases to trimming and J lost 5 bases, with 13 bases between them. Per germline, CDR1 MNHEY and CDR2 SVGEGT. The CDR3 loop reads CASAAGFENIQYF. CDR3 coding DNA: TGTGCCAGCGCTGCGGGATTCGAAAACATTCAGTACTTC.

This clonotype was observed many times. The chain joins TRBV14 to TRBJ2-7; no clear D. The length of the CDR3 is 15 residues. Deletions cut 6 bases from V and 0 bases from J, with 15 bases between. The germline gives CDR1 SGHDN, CDR2 FVKESK. CDR3 DNA: TGTGCCAGCAGGCAAAGCTCCCACTACTCCTACGAGCAGTACTTC. Translation gives CASRQSSHYSYEQYF.

This clonotype was picked up many times. V is TRBV28 and J is TRBJ2-3; possible D gene TRBD2, 7 bases. This CDR3 region has 16 residues. V was cut by 5 bases and J by 0 bases, with 15 bases left in between. CDR1 is MDHEN, CDR2 SYDVKM, per germline. The CDR3 sequence: CASSPMGGPSTDTQYF. The CDR3 region has the DNA TGTGCCAGCAGTCCCATGGGGGGGCCTAGCACAGATACGCAGTATTTT.

There are many counts of this clonotype. The chain carries TRBV4-3 and TRBJ1-6; D ambiguous. The CDR3 sequence is 17 residues long. V lost 0 bases and J 10 bases, leaving 19 bases between the germline ends. Per the germline V gene, CDR1 is LGHNA and CDR2 is YSLEER. CDR3 region: CASSQDFPADPGSPLHF. The CDR3 nucleotides are TGCGCCAGCAGCCAAGACTTTCCCGCCGACCCGGGATCACCCCTCCACTTT.

This clonotype was seen ten or more times. The rearrangement uses TRBV28 and TRBJ2-3; 10 nucleotides align to TRBD2. V shed 8 bases and J 0 bases; nucleotides not matched to a gene: 8. There are 16 residues in the CDR3. Germline-derived CDR1 and CDR2 are MDHEN and SYDVKM. CDR3 amino acids: CASFSSAGGSTDTQYF. CDR3 sequence (DNA): TGTGCCAGCTTTTCTTCAGCGGGGGGGAGCACAGATACGCAGTATTTT.